The present TCR beta chain was sequenced within a study of T cell responses to AZD1222 COVID-19 vaccine. This clone was picked up one time. Its specificity is unknown. Germline assignment: CDR1 SGDLS and CDR2 YYNGEE. CDR3 length: 15 amino acids. V was clipped by 0 bases and J by 4 bases, with 12 bases between them. Pooled together were second doses at about 4 or about 12 weeks. Study findings and constraints: Of spike-specific TCRs, nearly half reportedly target regions left unmutated in variants. Repertoires were obtained only post-peak T cell response. With dominance at 160-218 and 743-854, vaccine-associated CD4 TCRs spanned spike.

Profiled with immunoSEQ multiplex PCR; TCRdb holds only in-frame clones, not every one. The repertoire includes 150,000 or so clones, about 89% of them detected once, and about 3.8% sits in the top ten. Sequenced material: peripheral blood, taken 28 days after the second AZD1222 dose. The clonotype comes from an adult who received the AZD1222 COVID-19 vaccine. The V gene is TRBV9, the J gene TRBJ2-3, with D possibly TRBD1 on 7 matching bases. This CDR3 reads CASSVDGRGADTQYF. The CDR3 DNA follows: TGTGCCAGCAGCGTAGACGGCAGGGGGGCAGATACGCAGTATTTT.